The 22 T cell receptor beta chains below all came from one sample that was sequenced in a study of regulatory T cells in long-lasting Graves disease (dated by TCRdb to the early 2020s). Library prep was done by multiplex PCR. Instrument used: Illumina HiSeq 4000. iRepertoire HTBI primers and Arm-PCR amplification of CDR3 regions were used to construct TCR beta libraries. In-frame beta chains were kept once TCRdb had trimmed the public reads at Q25 with fastp and called clones with MiXCR. Each CDR3 protein gets just one entry, which takes the most common genes and DNA from the rows behind it. This sample lists under 250,000 distinct CDR3 sequences; 20% were detected once. In total, the top ten clones hold approximately 13% of the sample. The time point label here, explained by the study, means: newly diagnosed GD, antithyroid drugs for less than 3 months. RNA was extracted from PBMCs in TRIzol for both TCR sequencing and RNA sequencing.

The sequenced sample was peripheral blood mononuclear cells (PBMCs), obtained at new diagnosis, from a patient treated with antithyroid drugs. These receptor sequences come from a female donor with Graves disease.

This clonotype was recorded at least ten times. The chain combines TRBV28 with TRBJ1-5, with 9 nucleotides matching TRBD1. The CDR3 has 17 residues. V dropped 4 bases and J dropped 2; count of bases not matched to a gene: 9. CDR1 is MDHEN, CDR2 SYDVKM, per germline. For the CDR3, the DNA is TGTGCCAGCAGTTCCTCCGGGACAGGGAATGGCAATCAGCCCCAGCATTTT. Residues: CASSSSGTGNGNQPQHF.

The genes are TRBV2 and TRBJ1-2; TRBD1 matches 7 bases. This CDR3 is built from 14 residues. Germline values: CDR1 SNHLY, CDR2 FYNNEI. V gave up 5 bases and J gave up 5 bases; unmatched junction bases: 8. CDR3 DNA: TGTGCCAGCAGTCCGACAGGGACCCGATATGGCTACACCTTC. Amino acids: CASSPTGTRYGYTF.

V gene TRBV11-2 combines with J gene TRBJ2-1; 9 bases are a match to TRBD1. Germline CDR1 is SGHAT and CDR2 is FQNNGV. V shed 3 bases and J 10 bases; nucleotides not matched to a gene: 7. The CDR3 is 14 amino acids. The CDR3 sequence: CASSLGTGSQEQFF. DNA for the CDR3: TGTGCCAGCAGCTTGGGGACAGGGTCACAGGAGCAGTTCTTC.

This clonotype was observed a few times. A much larger clone sits a single nucleotide away, making a read error possible. The chain couples TRBV6-1 to TRBJ1-5, with D maybe TRBD1 (6 bases). Per germline, CDR1 MNHNS and CDR2 SASEGT. CDR3 length equals 16 residues. This chain's CDR3 is CASSRGDPKSSQPQHF. CDR3 DNA: TGTGCCAGCAGTAGGGGGGACCCTAAGAGCAGTCAGCCCCAGCATTTT.

This clonotype was observed a handful of times. The J gene is TRBJ1-3, the V gene TRBV4-1, with a weak D call TRBD1 (5 bases). Germline assignment: CDR1 MGHRA and CDR2 YSYEKL. CDR3 length: 17 amino acids. The ends were cut back, 0 bases at V and 1 base at J, with 13 bases in the middle. This CDR3 is CASSQDLAGMSGNTIYF. In nucleotides, the CDR3 is TGCGCCAGCAGCCAAGATTTAGCAGGGATGTCTGGAAACACCATATATTTT.

This clonotype was seen more than once but under ten times. The chain links TRBV5-5 to TRBJ1-6, with TRBD1 as a possible D gene (5 bases). The germline V and J ends were trimmed by 3 bases and 4 bases, with 11 bases remaining between them. The CDR3 is 15 amino acids. CDR1 and CDR2 from the germline V gene are SGHKS and YYEKEE (reference sequence). The CDR3 here is CASSSRDLYNSPLHF. DNA of the CDR3: TGTGCCAGCAGCTCGCGGGACTTGTATAATTCACCCCTCCACTTT.

This clonotype appeared many times. V and J are TRBV7-8 and TRBJ1-3; 10 bases agree with TRBD1. Looked up from germline, CDR1 is SGHVS and CDR2 is FQNEAQ. CDR3 length: 15 residues. V lost 5 bases, J lost 4 bases, and 5 bases stayed unmatched. The DNA of the CDR3 is TGTGCCAGCAGCCCCGGGACAGGGGACGGAAACACCATATATTTT. It specifies CASSPGTGDGNTIYF.

This clonotype has a count of ten or more. The rearrangement uses TRBV12-3 or TRBV12-4 and TRBJ1-1; 9 bases map to TRBD1. The CDR3 sequence is 14 residues long. Losses at the gene ends were 2 bases for V and 3 bases for J; bases not matched to a gene: 1. CDR3 amino acids: CASSLWTGDTEAFF. The CDR3 region has the DNA TGTGCCAGCAGTTTATGGACAGGGGACACTGAAGCTTTCTTT.

This clonotype has at least ten counts. J is TRBJ2-1 and V is TRBV7-9; D gene uncertain. Germline V CDR1 and CDR2: SEHNR, FQNEAQ (reference sequence). V gave up 1 base and J gave up 6 bases, with 7 bases separating them. This CDR3 spans 13 amino acids. This CDR3 is CASSLGVPNEQFF. CDR3 DNA: TGTGCCAGCAGCTTAGGGGTCCCCAATGAGCAGTTCTTC.

A remark on this clonotype: A far more abundant clone sits one base away, making this likely a read error. V is TRBV10-3 and J is TRBJ2-7, with 7 bases aligning to TRBD2. CDR3 length: 14 amino acids. V trimming: 5 bases; J trimming: 2 bases; junction bases outside the gene matches: 6. Germline V CDR1 and CDR2: ENHRY, SYGVKD. CDR3 sequence reads: CAISRGGTAYEQYF. The DNA of the CDR3 is TGTGCCATCAGTCGCGGGGGAACGGCCTACGAGCAGTACTTC.

There are a few counts of this clonotype. This sequence joins TRBV12-3 or TRBV12-4 and TRBJ1-5, with D possibly TRBD1 on 5 matching bases. This CDR3 comprises 15 residues. V lost 6 bases to trimming and J lost 1 base, with 13 bases between them. The CDR3 loop is CASSSGEGSNQPQHF. In DNA form, the CDR3 reads TGTGCCAGCAGCTCGGGGGAGGGGAGCAATCAGCCCCAGCATTTT.

This clonotype appeared many times. One junction end disagrees with the germline gene, perhaps due to a read error. V is TRBV2 and J is TRBJ2-1, with D possibly TRBD1 on 6 matching bases. In germline, CDR1 is SNHLY, CDR2 FYNNEI. There are 14 residues in the CDR3. CDR3 protein: CASRDRNYYNEQFF. In nucleotides, the CDR3 is TGTGCCAGCCGTGACAGGAATTACTACAATGAGCAGTTCTTC. Full variable domain (missing parts from reference TRBV2 and TRBJ2-1): EPEVTQTPSHQVTQMGQEVILRCVPISNHLYFYWYRQILGQKVEFLVSFYNNEISEKSEIFDDQFSVERPDGSNFTLKIRSTKLEDSAMYFCASRDRNYYNEQFFGPGTRLTVL.

This clonotype was seen at least ten times. The CDR3 loop reads CASSPYHTNYGYTF. The DNA for the CDR3 is TGTGCCAGCAGCCCATACCACACGAACTATGGCTACACCTTC. The V gene is TRBV5-6, the J gene TRBJ1-2; D ambiguous. The germline gives CDR1 SGHDT, CDR2 YYEEEE. V lost 4 bases, J lost 2 bases, and 12 bases lay in between. The CDR3 runs to 14 residues.

About this clonotype itself: This sequence is one base from a far larger clone and is likely a read error. This is likely a read error, given that the CDR3 carries no conserved phenylalanine or tryptophan at its end. V and J are TRBV5-6 and TRBJ2-3, with 7 bases fitting TRBD1. The CDR3 spans 14 residues. With 5 bases clipped from V and 1 base from J, the junction kept 4 bases outside the gene matches. CDR1 is SGHDT and CDR2 is YYEEEE in the germline V gene. The CDR3 spells CASRRQGGTDTQYL. CDR3 DNA sequence: TGTGCCAGCAGACGACAGGGTGGCACAGATACGCAGTATCTT.

This rearrangement joins TRBV27 to TRBJ2-5; D perhaps matches TRBD1 (6 bases). With 6 bases removed from V and 5 bases from J, the gap between germline ends came to 19 bases. This CDR3 is built from 15 residues. Germline CDR1 MNHEY, CDR2 SMNVEV (reference sequence). Here the CDR3 DNA reads TGTGCCAGCAGGCGGACAGTCGCAAAAGGGGAGACCCAGTACTTC. This encodes CASRRTVAKGETQYF.

The chain uses TRBV20-1 and TRBJ2-5, with TRBD2 matching 9 bases. The CDR3 loop spans 14 amino acids. Germline V gene lookup returns CDR1 DFQATT and CDR2 SNEGSKA (reference sequence). The trim removed 3 bases at V and 7 bases at J, leaving 9 bases unmatched. The CDR3 bases are TGCAGTGCTAGGGGTAGCGGGGGAAAAGGGACCCAGTACTTC. It encodes CSARGSGGKGTQYF.

In this sample, this clonotype turned up many times. The chain combines TRBV7-2 with TRBJ2-7; possibly TRBD1 or TRBD2 for D (5 bases each). The CDR3 is 12 residues long. Germline loops: CDR1 SGHTA, CDR2 FQGNSA. With 2 bases removed from V and 5 bases from J, the gap between germline ends came to 7 bases. The DNA for the CDR3 is TGTGCCAGCAGCTTAATGGGGGACGAGCAGTACTTC. Protein: CASSLMGDEQYF.

This chain joins TRBV24-1 and TRBJ1-2, with 7 bases identical to TRBD1. Per the germline V gene, CDR1 is KGHDR and CDR2 is SFDVKD. This CDR3 region has 14 residues. V shed 4 bases and J 7 bases; nucleotides not matched to a gene: 8. In DNA form, the CDR3 reads TGTGCCACCAGTGACGCGACAGGGAGCCCTGGCTACACCTTC. Its translation is CATSDATGSPGYTF.

Worth noting for this clonotype: At one end the junction does not follow the germline gene, possibly because of a read error. V usage is TRBV6-9 and J usage is TRBJ2-1; TRBD1 aligns across 8 bases. The CDR3 loop spans 15 amino acids. Per germline, CDR1 MNHGY and CDR2 SVAAGI. The CDR3 coding sequence is TGCGCCAGCAGTCTCCCCGGGACAGGTAGCAATGAGCAGTTCTTC. Amino acids: CASSLPGTGSNEQFF.

The chain employs TRBV5-8 and TRBJ2-1; D uncertain. Germline CDR1 is SGHTS and CDR2 is YDEGEE. V lost 2 bases to trimming and J lost 5 bases, with 11 bases between them. This CDR3 spans 14 amino acids. The CDR3 DNA is TGTGCCAGCAGCTTTACAGCATTGAACAATGAGCAGTTCTTC. It encodes CASSFTALNNEQFF. Full variable domain (remainder filled in from reference TRBV5-8 and TRBJ2-1): EAGVTQSPTHLIKTRGQQATLRCSPISGHTSVYWYQQALGLGLQFLLWYDEGEERNRGNFPPRFSGRQFPNYSSELNVNALELEDSALYLCASSFTALNNEQFFGPGTRLTVL.

This clonotype was counted ten times or more. CDR3 sequence: CASSLGTAKETQYF. The CDR3 DNA follows: TGTGCCAGCAGCTTAGGGACAGCGAAAGAGACCCAGTACTTC. The rearrangement joins TRBV7-7 to TRBJ2-5; D perhaps matches TRBD1 (6 bases). The V end was cut by 1 base, the J end by 3 bases, with 9 bases between. Germline V gives CDR1 SSHAT, CDR2 FNYEAQ (reference sequence). This CDR3 contains 14 residues.

The V and J genes are TRBV25-1 and TRBJ1-1, with D possibly TRBD1 on 6 matching bases. This CDR3 comprises 17 residues. Between the trimmed V and J ends, which lost 5 bases and 0 bases, there was a span of 19 bases. Germline CDR1 MGHDK, CDR2 SYGVNS. CDR3 sequence reads: CASSPSTGSFLNTEAFF. The CDR3, as DNA: TGTGCCAGCAGTCCCTCGACAGGTTCTTTTTTGAACACTGAAGCTTTCTTT.